Shown below are 26 T cell receptor beta chains from a single sample sequenced in a study of CD8 T cells in Susac syndrome. With random hexamers, roughly 0.45 to 1 ug RNA was reverse transcribed. In TCRdb, the immunoSEQ multiplex PCR reads were re-called with MiXCR into one record per CDR3 protein. The sample yields some 220,000 distinct CDR3 sequences, around 95% seen once. Sequenced sample: CD4+ T cells from PBMCs. The receptor source for this set is a human donor with multiple sclerosis.

The J gene is TRBJ2-1, the V gene TRBV20-1, with no clear D. V was pared by 3 bases and J by 2 bases, with 17 bases between. Germline V gene sequence: CDR1 DFQATT, CDR2 SNEGSKA (reference sequence). The CDR3 extends over 16 amino acids. The CDR3 bases are TGCAGTGCTAGGGCCCCACTAAACGTACCCTACAATGAGCAGTTCTTC. It codes for CSARAPLNVPYNEQFF.

The chain employs TRBV12-3 or TRBV12-4 and TRBJ1-6; maybe TRBD1 (6 bases). CDR3 length: 14 amino acids. Trimming shortened V by 3 bases and J by 8 bases, and 11 bases separated the two germline ends. CDR3 coding DNA: TGTGCCAGCAGTTTCGGAGGGGGGGATTCACCCCTCCACTTT. As protein: CASSFGGGDSPLHF.

V is TRBV28 and J is TRBJ1-1; TRBD1 is a possible D gene (5 bases). CDR3 length: 14 amino acids. Germline loops: CDR1 MDHEN, CDR2 SYDVKM. V gave up 5 bases and J gave up 0 bases, with 10 bases separating them. The CDR3 coding sequence is TGTGCCAGCAGTCCCGGGGCCTTGAACACTGAAGCTTTCTTT. Protein sequence: CASSPGALNTEAFF. Full variable domain (rest looked up from reference TRBV28 and TRBJ1-1): DVKVTQSSRYLVKRTGEKVFLECVQDMDHENMFWYRQDPGLGLRLIYFSYDVKMKEKGDIPEGYSVSREKKERFSLILESASTNQTSMYLCASSPGALNTEAFFGQGTRLTVV.

The CDR3 spells CAWSGTGGGNEKLFF. The CDR3 nucleotides read TGTGCCTGGAGTGGGACAGGGGGCGGTAATGAAAAACTGTTTTTT. The chain couples TRBV30 to TRBJ1-4; the match to TRBD1 covers 11 bases. This CDR3 contains 15 residues. Trimming at V came to 1 base and at J to 4 bases, leaving 2 bases not matched to a gene. Per the germline V gene, CDR1 is GTSNPN and CDR2 is SVGIG (reference sequence).

V usage is TRBV18 and J usage is TRBJ2-7; possible D gene TRBD1, 6 bases. The V and J ends lost 1 base and 3 bases respectively, with 7 bases between them. This CDR3 has 13 residues. Per germline, CDR1 KGHSH and CDR2 LQKENI. DNA of the CDR3: TGTGCCAGCTCACCACAACAGGGCTACGAGCAGTACTTC. Translated: CASSPQQGYEQYF.

The CDR3 loop reads CAYHHPYNEQFF. The CDR3 bases are TGTGCCTATCATCATCCCTACAATGAGCAGTTCTTC. This chain connects TRBV30 to TRBJ2-1; no clear D. The germline V gene has CDR1 GTSNPN and CDR2 SVGIG (reference sequence). The V gene lost 7 bases and the J gene lost 2 bases, with 9 bases spanning the gap. The CDR3 extends over 12 amino acids. Based on the CDR3 plus reference TRBV30 and TRBJ2-1, the full variable domain is SQTIHQWPATLVQPVGSPLSLECTVEGTSNPNLYWYRQAAGRGLQLLFYSVGIGQISSEVPQNLSASRPQDRQFILSSKKLLLSDSGFYLCAYHHPYNEQFFGPGTRLTVL.

The chain joins TRBV7-9 to TRBJ2-1, with 13 positions matching TRBD2. Germline V gene lookup returns CDR1 SEHNR and CDR2 FQNEAQ (reference sequence). The CDR3 runs 15 residues. J was trimmed by 7 bases and V by 6 bases; bases with no gene match: 6. CDR3 sequence: CASRPTSGGVNEQFF. CDR3 DNA: TGTGCCAGCAGGCCCACTAGCGGGGGGGTGAATGAGCAGTTCTTC.

This chain links TRBV30 with TRBJ2-2; D remains ambiguous. Germline CDR1 and CDR2: GTSNPN and SVGIG (reference sequence). Trimming pared 1 base from V and 0 bases from J, leaving 6 bases between. The CDR3 covers 14 residues. Here the CDR3 DNA reads TGTGCCTGGAGTGGACTCGCGAACACCGGGGAGCTGTTTTTT. It specifies CAWSGLANTGELFF. Full variable domain (remainder filled in from reference TRBV30 and TRBJ2-2): SQTIHQWPATLVQPVGSPLSLECTVEGTSNPNLYWYRQAAGRGLQLLFYSVGIGQISSEVPQNLSASRPQDRQFILSSKKLLLSDSGFYLCAWSGLANTGELFFGEGSRLTVL.

The chain combines TRBV20-1 with TRBJ2-1, with 8 nucleotides matching TRBD2. This CDR3 has 16 amino acids. The V gene's germline CDR1 is DFQATT and CDR2 SNEGSKA (reference sequence). V dropped 0 bases and J dropped 7; count of bases not matched to a gene: 11. Written as DNA, the CDR3 is TGCAGTGCTAGAGATCTGAGCGGGAGAATCCGGAATGAGCAGTTCTTC. As protein: CSARDLSGRIRNEQFF.

The chain uses TRBV6-6 and TRBJ1-2, with 10 bases matching TRBD1. The CDR3 contains 15 residues. With V trimmed by 3 bases and J by 6 bases, 7 bases remained unmatched. Germline V gene sequence: CDR1 MNHNY, CDR2 SVGAGI (reference sequence). CDR3 in amino acids: CASSYIGTGVHGYTF. As DNA, the CDR3 is TGTGCCAGCAGTTATATTGGGACAGGGGTACATGGCTACACCTTC.

CDR3 DNA sequence: TGTGCCAGCAGTTTCGGGACAGCGAATTCACCCCTCCACTTT. Translating gives CASSFGTANSPLHF. V and J are TRBV25-1 and TRBJ1-6; 7 bases match TRBD1. The V gene end was trimmed by 5 bases and the J gene end by 7 bases; junction bases not matched to a gene: 5. Germline CDR1 and CDR2: MGHDK and SYGVNS. The CDR3 length is 14 residues.

This rearrangement joins TRBV11-2 to TRBJ2-3; D might be TRBD1 or TRBD2, each matching 5 bases. The CDR3 has 16 residues. V was trimmed by 0 bases and J by 0 bases, leaving 10 bases between them. Germline V CDR1 and CDR2: SGHAT, FQNNGV. The CDR3 protein is CASSLDGGASTDTQYF. The CDR3 nucleotides are TGTGCCAGCAGCTTAGATGGGGGAGCTAGCACAGATACGCAGTATTTT.

This clonotype was recorded only once. The rearrangement uses TRBV20-1 and TRBJ2-7; TRBD1 matches at 9 bases. This CDR3 is built from 13 residues. CDR1 is DFQATT and CDR2 is SNEGSKA in the germline V gene (reference sequence). J was trimmed by 2 bases and V by 7 bases; bases with no gene match: 6. The CDR3: CSGTTGGPYEQYF. Written as DNA, the CDR3 is TGCAGTGGTACTACAGGGGGCCCCTACGAGCAGTACTTC.

J is TRBJ2-5 and V is TRBV27; 12 positions agree with TRBD1. Trimming at V came to 4 bases and at J to 5 bases, leaving 5 bases not matched to a gene. CDR1 is MNHEY and CDR2 is SMNVEV in the germline V gene (reference sequence). The CDR3 is 15 residues long. The CDR3 nucleotides are TGTGCCAGCAGTTCGGGACAGGGGGCTTGGGAGACCCAGTACTTC. Amino acid sequence: CASSSGQGAWETQYF.

The rearrangement links TRBV5-4 to TRBJ2-1, with TRBD2 identical over 9 bases. CDR1 is SGHNT and CDR2 is YYREEE in the germline V gene (reference sequence). Unmatched junction bases numbered 12, after V lost 0 bases and J lost 2 bases. The CDR3 sequence is 19 residues long. The CDR3 reads CASSLEGGGAPRAYNEQFF. Written as DNA, the CDR3 is TGTGCCAGCAGCTTGGAAGGCGGGGGGGCTCCACGGGCCTACAATGAGCAGTTCTTC.

The chain combines TRBV4-1 with TRBJ1-2, with 7 bases identical to TRBD1. V gave up 0 bases and J gave up 4 bases; unmatched junction bases: 2. This CDR3 has 14 residues. Per germline, CDR1 MGHRA and CDR2 YSYEKL. This CDR3 reads CASSQDTGAYGYTF. The CDR3 region has the DNA TGCGCCAGCAGCCAAGATACAGGGGCCTATGGCTACACCTTC.

The J gene is TRBJ2-3, the V gene TRBV2; TRBD2 matches at 7 bases. V dropped 6 bases and J dropped 1; count of bases not matched to a gene: 4. CDR1 is SNHLY and CDR2 is FYNNEI in the germline V gene. The CDR3 sequence is 14 residues long. The CDR3 DNA reads TGTGCCAGCAGGATAGCGGGCCGCACAGATACGCAGTATTTT. Its protein product is CASRIAGRTDTQYF.

The chain uses TRBV20-1 and TRBJ2-7; 9 nucleotides match TRBD1. Germline V gene lookup returns CDR1 DFQATT and CDR2 SNEGSKA (reference sequence). The CDR3 is 19 amino acids. The J segment lost 9 bases and the V segment lost 0 bases, leaving 24 bases of the junction unmatched. The CDR3 region has the DNA TGCAGTGCTAGAGATCCCCCGGGACAGGGTTCAAGCCACCTTTCAGGGCAGTACTTC. It codes for CSARDPPGQGSSHLSGQYF.

The DNA of the CDR3 is TGTGCCAGCAGCACGTCCCCCACAGATACGCAGTATTTT. Translation gives CASSTSPTDTQYF. The chain combines TRBV9 with TRBJ2-3; D uncertain. The CDR3 contains 13 residues. V lost 4 bases to trimming and J lost 2 bases, with 8 bases between them. Germline V gene data show CDR1 as SGDLS and CDR2 as YYNGEE.

The chain's CDR3 is CSVGDTVREQFF. As DNA, the CDR3 is TGCAGCGTTGGGGACACGGTTCGAGAGCAGTTCTTC. V gene TRBV29-1 combines with J gene TRBJ2-1; TRBD1 is a possible D gene (6 bases). The CDR3 covers 12 residues. Per the germline V gene, CDR1 is SQVTM and CDR2 is ANQGSEA. With 4 bases removed from V and 10 bases from J, the gap between germline ends came to 14 bases.

The gene calls are TRBV12-3 or TRBV12-4 and TRBJ1-5; the D gene is possibly TRBD1 (5 bases). Trimming pared 3 bases from V and 7 bases from J, leaving 10 bases between. This CDR3 comprises 13 residues. CDR3 nucleotide sequence: TGTGCCAGCAGTTTGGGGGATGGCCAGCCCCAGCATTTT. This sequence encodes CASSLGDGQPQHF.

The V gene is TRBV2, the J gene TRBJ2-5; D unresolved. Germline values: CDR1 SNHLY, CDR2 FYNNEI. This CDR3 has 13 amino acids. V lost 8 bases, J lost 5 bases, and 15 bases lay in between. The CDR3 reads CASGFSSRETQYF. DNA for the CDR3: TGTGCCAGCGGATTTAGCTCCCGGGAGACCCAGTACTTC.

The chain employs TRBV20-1 and TRBJ2-1, with TRBD2 matching over 8 bases. Germline V gene sequence: CDR1 DFQATT, CDR2 SNEGSKA (reference sequence). The CDR3 length is 15 residues. J was trimmed by 5 bases and V by 4 bases; bases with no gene match: 10. The CDR3 protein is CSATSGGGSDNEQFF. The CDR3 DNA reads TGCAGTGCTACCAGCGGGGGCGGTAGCGACAATGAGCAGTTCTTC.

This rearrangement joins TRBV29-1 to TRBJ2-6; D may match TRBD1 or TRBD2 (5 bases each). The CDR3 consists of 13 residues. The V and J ends lost 5 bases and 16 bases respectively, with 21 bases between them. Germline V gives CDR1 SQVTM, CDR2 ANQGSEA. In DNA, the CDR3 is TGCAGCGTTTCGATAACCGGGGCCCTCGAACTGACTTTC. As protein: CSVSITGALELTF.

This chain links TRBV5-1 with TRBJ2-5; tentatively, D is TRBD1 or TRBD2 (6 bases each). This CDR3 contains 13 residues. Trimming stripped 7 bases from V and 2 bases from J, with 12 bases between. Germline-derived CDR1 and CDR2 are SGHRS and YFSETQ. CDR3 in DNA: TGCGCCAGCGGGGGGCAAACACAAGAGACCCAGTACTTC. Translating it yields CASGGQTQETQYF. Complete variable domain (other parts from reference TRBV5-1 and TRBJ2-5): KAGVTQTPRYLIKTRGQQVTLSCSPISGHRSVSWYQQTPGQGLQFLFEYFSETQRNKGNFPGRFSGRQFSNSRSEMNVSTLELGDSALYLCASGGQTQETQYFGPGTRLLVL.

This chain uses TRBV28 with TRBJ1-2; D not resolved. Germline CDR1 and CDR2: MDHEN and SYDVKM. The CDR3 is 12 residues long. V shed 8 bases and J shed 8 bases, with 15 bases lying between them. Written as DNA, the CDR3 is TGTGCCAGCGGGGAGGGCGGTAGGGGCTACACCTTC. This sequence encodes CASGEGGRGYTF.